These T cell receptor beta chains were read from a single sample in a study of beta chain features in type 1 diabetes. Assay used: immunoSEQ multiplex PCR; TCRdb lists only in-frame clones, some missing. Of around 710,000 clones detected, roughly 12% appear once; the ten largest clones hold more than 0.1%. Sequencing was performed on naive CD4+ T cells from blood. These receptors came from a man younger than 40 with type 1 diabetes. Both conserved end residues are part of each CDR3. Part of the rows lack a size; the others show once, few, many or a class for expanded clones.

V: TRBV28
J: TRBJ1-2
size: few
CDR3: CASSRYGYTF

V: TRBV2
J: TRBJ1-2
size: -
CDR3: CASSERTGVGYTF

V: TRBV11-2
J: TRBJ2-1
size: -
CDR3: CASSLARTGPREQFF

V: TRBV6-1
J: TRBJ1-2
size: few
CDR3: CASSLSGGAYGYTF

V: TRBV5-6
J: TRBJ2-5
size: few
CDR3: CASSLERAQYF

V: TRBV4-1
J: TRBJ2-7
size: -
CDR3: CASSPKPGTASSYEQYF

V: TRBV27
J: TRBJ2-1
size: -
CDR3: CASSLRAGQGRLGEQFF

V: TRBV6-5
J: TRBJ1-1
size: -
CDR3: CASSYDRKGNTEAFF

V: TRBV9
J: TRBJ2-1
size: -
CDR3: CASSTGMEGYNEQFF

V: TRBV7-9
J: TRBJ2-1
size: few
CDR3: CASSSGRRYNEQFF

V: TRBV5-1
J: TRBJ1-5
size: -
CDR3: CASRMDGEGYQPQHF

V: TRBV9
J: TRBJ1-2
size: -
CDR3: CASSPLGGNYGYTF

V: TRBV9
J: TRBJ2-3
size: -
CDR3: CASKAVTDTQYF

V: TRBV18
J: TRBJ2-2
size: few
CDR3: CASSRNRVAGELFF

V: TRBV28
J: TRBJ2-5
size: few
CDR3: CASSPTQGETQYF